Below, 2 T cell receptor beta chains from the same sample are listed, as sequenced in a study of shared clonotypes between healthy human individuals. Libraries were prepared by immunoSEQ multiplex PCR; TCRdb keeps only in-frame clonotypes and omits some of them. The table records around 1.4 million clones, roughly 98.5% of them present only once. The sample comprised naive CD4+ T cells sorted from blood. Specified subset: CD45RA+ positively selected. These receptors all come from a man younger than 45 in good health.

Here the CDR3 reads CASSDGSGLAGEYEQYF. In nucleotides, the CDR3 is TGCGCCAGCAGTGATGGTTCTGGCCTAGCGGGAGAGTACGAGCAGTACTTC. This chain connects TRBV10-2 to TRBJ2-7; 10 positions match TRBD2. This CDR3 is built from 17 residues. The junction had 12 bases not matched to a gene; V was cut back by 3 bases and J by 4 bases. CDR1 and CDR2 (germline): WSHSY, SAAADI.

This clone was seen once. The chain recombines TRBV6-4 with TRBJ2-1; 11 nucleotides agree with TRBD2. CDR3 length equals 17 residues. The V gene's germline CDR1 is MRHNA and CDR2 SNTAGT. The V and J ends lost 3 bases and 11 bases, in that order; junction bases with no gene match: 15. CDR3 amino acids: CASSESTSGVSVSKQFF. The CDR3 DNA is TGTGCCAGCAGTGAGTCGACTAGCGGGGTCTCCGTATCGAAGCAGTTCTTC.